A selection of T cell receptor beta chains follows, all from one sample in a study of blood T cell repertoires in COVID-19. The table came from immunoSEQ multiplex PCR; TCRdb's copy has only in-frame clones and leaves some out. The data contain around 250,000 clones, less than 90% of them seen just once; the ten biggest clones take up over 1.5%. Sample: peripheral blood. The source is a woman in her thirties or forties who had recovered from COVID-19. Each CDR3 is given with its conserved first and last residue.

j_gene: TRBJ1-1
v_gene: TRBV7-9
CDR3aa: CASSSARSEAFF

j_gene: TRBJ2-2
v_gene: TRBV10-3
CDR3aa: CAISESTGRGTGELFF

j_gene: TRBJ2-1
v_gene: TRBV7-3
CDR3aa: CASSPGLAGYSSYNEQFF

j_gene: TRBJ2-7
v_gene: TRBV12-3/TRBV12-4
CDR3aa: CASRSQGIYEQYF

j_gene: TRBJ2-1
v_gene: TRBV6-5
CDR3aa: CASRDYSYNEQFF

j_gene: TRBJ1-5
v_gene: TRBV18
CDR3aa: CASSPNREVGNQPQHF

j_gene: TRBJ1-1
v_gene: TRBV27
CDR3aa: CASSFTTAMNTEAFF

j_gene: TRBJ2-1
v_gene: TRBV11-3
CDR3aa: CASQGPPGNEQFF

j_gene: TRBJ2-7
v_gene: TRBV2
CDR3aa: CASSDQGISYEQYF

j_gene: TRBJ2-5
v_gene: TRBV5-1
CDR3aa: CASSFGDRETQYF

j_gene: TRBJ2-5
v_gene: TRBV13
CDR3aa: CASSLLRQGVDQETQYF

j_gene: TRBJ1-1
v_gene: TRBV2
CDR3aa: CASREDTEAFF

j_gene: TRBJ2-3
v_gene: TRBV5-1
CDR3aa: CASSLALLTGDTQYF

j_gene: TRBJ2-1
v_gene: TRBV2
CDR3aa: CASEGVEQFF

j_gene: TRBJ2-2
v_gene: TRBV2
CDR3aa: CASSEALPNGELFF

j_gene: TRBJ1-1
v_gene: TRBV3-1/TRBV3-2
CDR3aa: CASSQTGLPNTEAFF

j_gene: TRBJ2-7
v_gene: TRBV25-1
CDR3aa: CASSEFWASGDSYEQYF

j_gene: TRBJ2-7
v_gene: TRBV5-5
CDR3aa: CASSRQGISSYEQYF

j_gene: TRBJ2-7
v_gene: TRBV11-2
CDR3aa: CASSLAAVDRSYEQYF

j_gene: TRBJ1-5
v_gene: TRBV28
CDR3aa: CASTPRAASQPQHF

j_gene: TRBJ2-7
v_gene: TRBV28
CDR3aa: CASATGTALYQYF

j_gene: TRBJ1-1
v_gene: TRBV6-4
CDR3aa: CASSPRQGVNTEAFF

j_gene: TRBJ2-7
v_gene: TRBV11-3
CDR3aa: CASSLARTGGHEQYF

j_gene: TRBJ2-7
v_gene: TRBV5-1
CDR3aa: CASKPYTGGDEQYF

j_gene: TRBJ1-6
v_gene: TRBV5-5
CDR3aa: CASSLGGSNNSPLHF

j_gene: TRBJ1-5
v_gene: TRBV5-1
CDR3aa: CASSLDAGENQPQHF

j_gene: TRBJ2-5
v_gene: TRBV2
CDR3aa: CASSAPLAGAKTQYF

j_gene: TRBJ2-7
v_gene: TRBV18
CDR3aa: CASSPRDGVGEQYF

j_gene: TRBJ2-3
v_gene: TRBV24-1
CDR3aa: CATSTGGLDTQYF

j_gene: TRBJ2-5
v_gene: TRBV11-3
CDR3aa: CASSLVQGTVTQYF

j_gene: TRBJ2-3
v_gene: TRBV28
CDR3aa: CASSFSDRENTQYF

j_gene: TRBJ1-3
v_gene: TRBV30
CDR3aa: CAWSPSAGNTIYF

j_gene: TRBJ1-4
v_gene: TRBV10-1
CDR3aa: CASSRDRDEKLFF

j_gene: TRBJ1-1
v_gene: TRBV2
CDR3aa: CASRPTSDSEAFF

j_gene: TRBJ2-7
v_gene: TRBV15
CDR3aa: CATSSSGTGFSFDEQYF

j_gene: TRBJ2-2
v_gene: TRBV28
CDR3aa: CASSLPGMDTGELFF

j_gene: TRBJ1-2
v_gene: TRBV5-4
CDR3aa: CASSLAGYGYTF

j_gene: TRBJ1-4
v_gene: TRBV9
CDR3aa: CASSASGGPSEKLFF

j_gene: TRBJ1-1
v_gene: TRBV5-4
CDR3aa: CASSPGGAGGTEAFF

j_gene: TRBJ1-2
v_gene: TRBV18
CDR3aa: CASSSRQSRGYLAF

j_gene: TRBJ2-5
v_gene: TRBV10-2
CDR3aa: CASREGGGGETQYF

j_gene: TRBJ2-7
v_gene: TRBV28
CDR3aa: CASSLERTGTSYEQYF

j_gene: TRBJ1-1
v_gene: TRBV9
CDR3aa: CASSVEEQGPNTEAFF

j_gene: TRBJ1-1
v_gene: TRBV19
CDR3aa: CASSMTVNTEAFF

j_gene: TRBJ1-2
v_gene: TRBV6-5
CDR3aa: CASSPGLNYGYTF

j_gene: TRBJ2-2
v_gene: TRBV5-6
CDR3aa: CASSSTEILTGELFF

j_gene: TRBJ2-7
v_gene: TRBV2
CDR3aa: CASSGPGTGAEQYF